A selection of T cell receptor beta chains follows, all from one sample in a study of T-cell memory formation after mild COVID-19. MiXCR, run by TCRdb on the 5' RACE reads, gives a single entry per CDR3 protein. The top ten hold approximately 2.4% of the sample, which has 210,000 or so distinct CDR3 sequences, 18% seen once. Source material: PBMCs or a T cell subset sorted from them (not recorded which). The receptors were sampled from an adult woman who had mild COVID-19 (a few samples of this study predate the infection). Cell type and time point are not known. Both conserved end residues are part of each CDR3. D genes are given only for firm matches. Clone size appears in some rows only: once, few, many, or a class for an expanded clone.

D,V,J,size,DNA,CDR3
NA,TRBV6-5,TRBJ1-1,NA,TGTGCCAGCAGTTACTCGCTCAGGGGTGAAGCTTTCTTT,CASSYSLRGEAFF
TRBD1,TRBV29-1,TRBJ2-3,NA,TGCAGCGTTGACGGGTGGACAGGGGCAGCAGATACGCAGTATTTT,CSVDGWTGAADTQYF
TRBD1,TRBV19,TRBJ2-7,few,TGTGCCAGTAGTATCAGGGGGACAGAGAGCTCCTACGAGCAGTACTTC,CASSIRGTESSYEQYF
NA,TRBV21-1,TRBJ2-1,NA,TGTGCCAGCAGCAACTGGACTAGCGGTAACAATGAGCAGTTCTTC,CASSNWTSGNNEQFF
TRBD1,TRBV10-3,TRBJ2-7,NA,TGTGCCATCAGTGAGTTGGGACAGGAATCCTACGAGCAGTACTTC,CAISELGQESYEQYF
TRBD1,TRBV25-1,TRBJ2-7,few,TGTGCCAGCAGTGTAATGCAGGGGGCGAAGCACGAGCAGTACTTC,CASSVMQGAKHEQYF
NA,TRBV12-3/TRBV12-4,TRBJ2-5,few,TGTGCCAGCAGTTCGCCCAAGACTAGTCGGGAGACCCAGTACTTC,CASSSPKTSRETQYF
NA,TRBV29-1,TRBJ2-7,NA,TGCAGCGTTTGGCCCGCCGGCCCGTCCTACGAGCAGTACTTC,CSVWPAGPSYEQYF
NA,TRBV30,TRBJ2-2,few,TGTGCCTGGAGTGTACTCAAGAACACCGGGGAGCTGTTTTTT,CAWSVLKNTGELFF
TRBD2,TRBV5-1,TRBJ2-1,NA,TGCGCCAGCAGCTCCCGCATCGGGAGGGCCACCGATGAGCAGTTCTTC,CASSSRIGRATDEQFF
TRBD2,TRBV20-1,TRBJ2-3,few,TGCAGTGCTAGAGACTTGACTAGCGGGAGTTTCGGGGCAGATACGCAGTATTTT,CSARDLTSGSFGADTQYF
NA,TRBV2,TRBJ2-3,NA,TGTGCCAGCAGTGAAACAGATACGCAGTATTTT,CASSETDTQYF
TRBD1,TRBV6-2/TRBV6-3,TRBJ2-1,NA,TGTGCCAGCAGAACCCCGACAGGGGCCGGTTACAATGAGCAGTTCTTC,CASRTPTGAGYNEQFF
TRBD1,TRBV9,TRBJ2-7,NA,TGTGCCAGCAGCATCGAAGGGGGCAACGAGCAGTACTTC,CASSIEGGNEQYF
TRBD1,TRBV7-3,TRBJ2-7,NA,TGTGCCAGCAGCTTACGGGCCGACAGGGAGAAGCAGTACTTC,CASSLRADREKQYF
NA,TRBV6-6,TRBJ2-1,NA,TGTGCCAGCAGCAACGTGGGACGGGGAGCTTACAATGAGCAGTTCTTC,CASSNVGRGAYNEQFF
NA,TRBV7-9,TRBJ1-1,NA,TGTGCCAGCAGCTTAGCGCAGGGGATGGCTTTCTTT,CASSLAQGMAFF
TRBD1,TRBV12-3/TRBV12-4,TRBJ2-5,NA,TGTGCCAGCAGTTTAGGGGACAGGGGGTCCCGAGAGACCCAGTACTTC,CASSLGDRGSRETQYF
TRBD2,TRBV18,TRBJ2-3,NA,TGTGCCAGCTCACCTCCCGGGACTAGCGGGAGGACAGATACGCAGTATTTT,CASSPPGTSGRTDTQYF
TRBD2,TRBV5-4,TRBJ2-1,few,TGTGCCAGCAGTCTGGGACTAGCGGAGGGGTATGAGCAGTTCTTC,CASSLGLAEGYEQFF
NA,TRBV7-3,TRBJ2-7,few,TGTGCCAGCAGCTTCGCTAGCAACTCCGAGCAGTACTTC,CASSFASNSEQYF
TRBD2,TRBV24-1,TRBJ2-3,NA,TGTGCCACCAGTGATCCGACTAGCGGGGGAACGCAGTATTTT,CATSDPTSGGTQYF
NA,TRBV29-1,TRBJ2-3,NA,TGCAGCGTAGACCCGGGCCCCGGCCCAGATACGCAGTATTTT,CSVDPGPGPDTQYF
TRBD2,TRBV7-7,TRBJ2-1,NA,TGTGCCAGCAGCCCTCAGCGGGGGCCCGCCAATGAGCAGTTCTTC,CASSPQRGPANEQFF
TRBD1,TRBV30,TRBJ2-4,many,TGTGCCTGGAGCTCTGGACAGGGTTCCAAAAACATTCAGTACTTC,CAWSSGQGSKNIQYF
NA,TRBV12-3/TRBV12-4,TRBJ2-7,few,TGTGCCAGCACCCCAGAGGGGGGCACCTACGAGCAGTACTTC,CASTPEGGTYEQYF
NA,TRBV7-9,TRBJ1-6,NA,TGTGCCAGCTCCGGTGGGGGAGGTAATTCACCCCTCCACTTT,CASSGGGGNSPLHF
NA,TRBV14,TRBJ2-1,NA,TGTGCCAGCAGCCCCCAGAAGAGCTACTACAATGAGCAGTTCTTC,CASSPQKSYYNEQFF
NA,TRBV20-1,TRBJ1-2,few,TGCAGTGCTGATTCACAGGAGAAGACCTACACCTTC,CSADSQEKTYTF
TRBD2,TRBV5-1,TRBJ2-1,few,TGCGCCAGCAGCTTGACCAGCGGGGGATTCTACAATGAGCAGTTCTTC,CASSLTSGGFYNEQFF
NA,TRBV3-1,TRBJ1-3,NA,TGTGCCAGCAGCCAAGCCCTCTCTGGAAACACCATATATTTT,CASSQALSGNTIYF
NA,TRBV5-1,TRBJ2-7,NA,TGCGCCAGCAGCTTGATCGGAGGGAGCTACGAGCAGTACTTC,CASSLIGGSYEQYF
TRBD1,TRBV18,TRBJ1-1,many,TGTGCCAGCTCACCTCGGGACAGGGCGTCCACTGAAGCTTTCTTT,CASSPRDRASTEAFF
NA,TRBV2,TRBJ2-3,many,TGTGCCAGCAGCGAGGGATCCGGGACAAACACAGATACGCAGTATTTT,CASSEGSGTNTDTQYF
NA,TRBV20-1,TRBJ1-4,few,TGCAGTGCTAGGGTACTCGGGGAAAAACTGTTTTTT,CSARVLGEKLFF
TRBD1,TRBV20-1,TRBJ1-5,few,TGCAGTGCCAATGACAGGGTAAGCAATCAGCCCCAGCATTTT,CSANDRVSNQPQHF
NA,TRBV25-1,TRBJ2-3,NA,TGTGCCAGCAGGGTGACCCGACTTCGCGGAGATACGCAGTATTTT,CASRVTRLRGDTQYF
TRBD1,TRBV5-1,TRBJ2-1,NA,TGCGCCAGCAGCGCGGAGACAGGGGGTAAGAATGAGCAGTTCTTC,CASSAETGGKNEQFF
NA,TRBV15,TRBJ2-3,many,TGTGCCACCAGCAGAGATGGGCATCGAGCCTCCCCCACAGATACGCAGTATTTT,CATSRDGHRASPTDTQYF
NA,TRBV29-1,TRBJ1-1,NA,TGCAGCGTTGAAGTGGCAGGAAACACTGAAGCTTTCTTT,CSVEVAGNTEAFF
TRBD1,TRBV7-2,TRBJ1-4,NA,TGTGCCAGCAGCCCCAGACAGGGTAGTAAGAATGAAAAACTGTTTTTT,CASSPRQGSKNEKLFF
NA,TRBV20-1,TRBJ2-1,NA,TGCAGTGCTAGAAGGGCAGGGAACACCTACAATGAGCAGTTCTTC,CSARRAGNTYNEQFF
TRBD1,TRBV20-1,TRBJ1-1,NA,TGCAGTGCAGGACAGGGGGCGAATACGAACACTGAAGCTTTCTTT,CSAGQGANTNTEAFF
NA,TRBV18,TRBJ2-2,NA,TGTGCCAGCTCACCTACCCCCGTCACCGGGGAGCTGTTTTTT,CASSPTPVTGELFF
NA,TRBV5-1,TRBJ2-6,few,TGCGCCAGCAGCTTGGAAGGGGCGAGGAGTTCTGGGGCCAACGTCCTGACTTTC,CASSLEGARSSGANVLTF
NA,TRBV5-8,TRBJ2-6,many,TGTGCCAGCAGCCCAGGACAGTTCTCTGGGGCCAACGTCCTGACTTTC,CASSPGQFSGANVLTF
NA,TRBV20-1,TRBJ2-7,many,TGCAGTGCCCAAGGGGGGTTGGGCTCCTACGAGCAGTACTTC,CSAQGGLGSYEQYF
NA,TRBV10-3,TRBJ1-5,few,TGTGCCATCAGTGAGTCCGAACGAGGCCCTAATCAGCCCCAGCATTTT,CAISESERGPNQPQHF